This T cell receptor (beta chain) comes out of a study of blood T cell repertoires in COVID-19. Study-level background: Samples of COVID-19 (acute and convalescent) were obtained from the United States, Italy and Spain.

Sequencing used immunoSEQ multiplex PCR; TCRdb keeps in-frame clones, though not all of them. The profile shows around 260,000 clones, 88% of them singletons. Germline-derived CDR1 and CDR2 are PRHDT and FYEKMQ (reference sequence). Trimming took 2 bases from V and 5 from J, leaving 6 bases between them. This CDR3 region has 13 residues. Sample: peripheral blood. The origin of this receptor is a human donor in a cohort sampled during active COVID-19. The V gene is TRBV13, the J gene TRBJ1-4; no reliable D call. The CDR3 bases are TGTGCCAGCAGCTTACGAGGGAATGAAAAACTGTTTTTT. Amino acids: CASSLRGNEKLFF.